This T cell receptor (beta chain) was obtained from a study of T cell responses to AZD1222 COVID-19 vaccine. The CDR3 runs 15 residues. Germline CDR1 SNHLY, CDR2 FYNNEI. V shed 4 bases and J 6 bases; nucleotides not matched to a gene: 6. General study results and limits: Sampling that yielded the repertoires occurred only after the peak T cell response. Breadth and depth of Spike-specific TCRs rose after two AZD1222 doses.

TCRdb's copy holds only in-frame clones and misses some; the assay was immunoSEQ multiplex PCR. The table includes about 120,000 clones, around 91% detected once. As regards this clone: Its specificity is unknown.

V gene TRBV2 combines with J gene TRBJ2-2, with 9 bases lining up with TRBD1. The source is an adult in good health. Sequencing was performed on peripheral blood, taken on day 0 of MenACWY control vaccination. This chain's CDR3 is CASSGTTGGPGELFF. The DNA for the CDR3 is TGTGCCAGCAGTGGAACGACAGGGGGTCCCGGGGAGCTGTTTTTT.